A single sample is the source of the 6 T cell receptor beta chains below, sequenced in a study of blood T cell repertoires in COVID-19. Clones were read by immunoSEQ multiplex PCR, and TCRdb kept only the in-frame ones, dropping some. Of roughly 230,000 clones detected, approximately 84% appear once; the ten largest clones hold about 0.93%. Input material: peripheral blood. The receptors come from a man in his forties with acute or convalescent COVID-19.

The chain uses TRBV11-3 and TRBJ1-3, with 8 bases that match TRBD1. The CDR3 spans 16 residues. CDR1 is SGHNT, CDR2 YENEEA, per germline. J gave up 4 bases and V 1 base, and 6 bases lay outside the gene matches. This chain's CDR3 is CASSLGLTGEGNTIYF. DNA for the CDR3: TGTGCCAGCAGCTTAGGACTGACAGGGGAAGGAAACACCATATATTTT.

The CDR3 DNA reads as TGCGCCAGCAGTAGACTAGCGGGTGAAGCTTTCTTT. This gives the protein CASSRLAGEAFF. The chain couples TRBV10-2 to TRBJ1-1, with D uncertain. The CDR3 has 12 amino acids. Trimming removed 5 bases at V and 7 bases at J, with 11 bases between. Germline V lookup: CDR1 WSHSY, CDR2 SAAADI.

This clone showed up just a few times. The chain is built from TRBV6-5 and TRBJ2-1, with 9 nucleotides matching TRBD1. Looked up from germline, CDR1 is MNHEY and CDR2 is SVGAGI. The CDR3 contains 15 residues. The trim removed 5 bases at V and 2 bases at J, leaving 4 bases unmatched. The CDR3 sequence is CASSRQGGPYNEQFF. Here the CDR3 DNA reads TGTGCCAGCAGTCGACAGGGGGGACCCTACAATGAGCAGTTCTTC.

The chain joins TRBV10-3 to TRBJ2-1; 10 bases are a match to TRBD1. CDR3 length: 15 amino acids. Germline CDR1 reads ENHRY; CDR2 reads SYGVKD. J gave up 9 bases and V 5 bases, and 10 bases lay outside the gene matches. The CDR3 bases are TGTGCCATCAGTACCCGGGACAGGGGCTATGGTGAGCAGTTCTTC. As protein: CAISTRDRGYGEQFF.

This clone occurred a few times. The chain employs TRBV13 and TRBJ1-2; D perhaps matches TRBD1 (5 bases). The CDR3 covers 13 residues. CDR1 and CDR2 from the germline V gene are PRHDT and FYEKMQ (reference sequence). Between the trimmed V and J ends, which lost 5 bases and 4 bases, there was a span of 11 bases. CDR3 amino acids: CASSAGRLYGYTF. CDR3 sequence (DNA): TGTGCCAGCAGCGCGGGACGGCTCTATGGCTACACCTTC.

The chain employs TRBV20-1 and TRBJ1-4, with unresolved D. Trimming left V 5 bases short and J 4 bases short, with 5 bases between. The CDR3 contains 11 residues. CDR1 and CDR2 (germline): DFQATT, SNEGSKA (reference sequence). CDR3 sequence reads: CSASHNEKLFF. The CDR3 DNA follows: TGCAGTGCTTCACATAATGAAAAACTGTTTTTT.